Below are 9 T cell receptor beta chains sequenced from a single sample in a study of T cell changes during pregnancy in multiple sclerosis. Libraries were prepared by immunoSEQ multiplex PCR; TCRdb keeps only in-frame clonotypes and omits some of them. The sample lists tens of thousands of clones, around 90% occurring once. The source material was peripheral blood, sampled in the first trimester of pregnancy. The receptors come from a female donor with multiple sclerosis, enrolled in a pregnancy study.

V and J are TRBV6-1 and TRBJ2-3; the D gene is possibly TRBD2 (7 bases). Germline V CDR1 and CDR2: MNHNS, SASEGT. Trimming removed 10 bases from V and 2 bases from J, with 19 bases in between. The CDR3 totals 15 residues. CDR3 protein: CAIRSGAGHTDTQYF. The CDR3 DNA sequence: TGTGCCATCCGTTCGGGAGCGGGACACACAGATACGCAGTATTTT.

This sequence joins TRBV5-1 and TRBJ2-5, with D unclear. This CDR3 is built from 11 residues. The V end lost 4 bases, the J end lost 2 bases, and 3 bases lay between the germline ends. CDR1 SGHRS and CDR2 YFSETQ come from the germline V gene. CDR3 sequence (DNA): TGCGCCAGCAGCCAACAAGAGACCCAGTACTTC. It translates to CASSQQETQYF.

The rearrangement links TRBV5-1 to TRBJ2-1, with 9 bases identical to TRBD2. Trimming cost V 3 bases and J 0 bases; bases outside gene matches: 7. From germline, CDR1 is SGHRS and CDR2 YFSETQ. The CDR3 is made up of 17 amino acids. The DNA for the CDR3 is TGCGCCAGCAGCTGGGGACTAGCTACCCGCTCCTACAATGAGCAGTTCTTC. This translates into CASSWGLATRSYNEQFF. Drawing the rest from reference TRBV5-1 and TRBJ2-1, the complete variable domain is KAGVTQTPRYLIKTRGQQVTLSCSPISGHRSVSWYQQTPGQGLQFLFEYFSETQRNKGNFPGRFSGRQFSNSRSEMNVSTLELGDSALYLCASSWGLATRSYNEQFFGPGTRLTVL.

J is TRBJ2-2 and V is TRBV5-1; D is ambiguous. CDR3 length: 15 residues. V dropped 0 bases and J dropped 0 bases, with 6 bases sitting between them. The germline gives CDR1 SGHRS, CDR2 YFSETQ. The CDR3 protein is CASSLGASNTGELFF. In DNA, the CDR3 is TGCGCCAGCAGCTTGGGGGCTTCGAACACCGGGGAGCTGTTTTTT.

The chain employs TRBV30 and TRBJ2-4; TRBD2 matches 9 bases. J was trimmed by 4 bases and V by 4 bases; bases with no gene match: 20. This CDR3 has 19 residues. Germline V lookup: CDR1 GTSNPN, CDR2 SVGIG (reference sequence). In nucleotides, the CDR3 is TGTGCCTGGACCCCGCCTAGCGGGACGGTCGGGAGTAAAAAAAACATTCAGTACTTC. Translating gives CAWTPPSGTVGSKKNIQYF. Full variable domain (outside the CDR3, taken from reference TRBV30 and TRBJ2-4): SQTIHQWPATLVQPVGSPLSLECTVEGTSNPNLYWYRQAAGRGLQLLFYSVGIGQISSEVPQNLSASRPQDRQFILSSKKLLLSDSGFYLCAWTPPSGTVGSKKNIQYFGAGTRLSVL.

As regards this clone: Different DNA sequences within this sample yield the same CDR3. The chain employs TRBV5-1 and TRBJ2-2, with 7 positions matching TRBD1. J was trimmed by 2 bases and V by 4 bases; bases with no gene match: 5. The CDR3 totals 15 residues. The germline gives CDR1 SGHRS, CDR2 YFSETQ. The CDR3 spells CASSLRQGNTGELFF. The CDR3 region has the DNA TGCGCCAGCAGCCTGAGACAGGGAAACACCGGGGAGCTGTTTTTT.

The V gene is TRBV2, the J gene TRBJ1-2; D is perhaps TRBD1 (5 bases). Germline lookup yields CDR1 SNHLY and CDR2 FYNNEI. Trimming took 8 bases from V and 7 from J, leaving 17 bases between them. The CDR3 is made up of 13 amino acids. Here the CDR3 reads CASRPGRDSGYTF. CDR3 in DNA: TGTGCCAGCCGCCCGGGCCGAGACAGTGGCTACACCTTC.

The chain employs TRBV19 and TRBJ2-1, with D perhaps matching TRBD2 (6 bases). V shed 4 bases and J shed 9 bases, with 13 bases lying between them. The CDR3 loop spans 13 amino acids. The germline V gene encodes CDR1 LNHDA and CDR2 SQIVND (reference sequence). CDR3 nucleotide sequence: TGTGCCAGTAGTACTACTAGCTTCCCTGAGCAGTTCTTC. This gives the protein CASSTTSFPEQFF.

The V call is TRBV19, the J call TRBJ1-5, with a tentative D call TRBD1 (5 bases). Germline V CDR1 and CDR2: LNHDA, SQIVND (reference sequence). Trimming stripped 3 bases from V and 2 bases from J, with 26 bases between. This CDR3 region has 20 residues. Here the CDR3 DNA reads TGTGCCAGTAGTATTTCCCCCCTCCCATTAAATTCCAGGGGCAATCAGCCCCAGCATTTT. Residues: CASSISPLPLNSRGNQPQHF.